This section outlines one T cell receptor beta chain sequence together with its context. The germline V gene encodes CDR1 LNHDA and CDR2 SQIVND (reference sequence). V gave up 3 bases and J gave up 5 bases; unmatched junction bases: 6. This CDR3 is built from 14 residues. These data originate in a study of T cells after somatic rescue of genetic block. The repertoire was sequenced with immunoSEQ multiplex PCR; TCRdb's copy has only in-frame clones and lacks some. Counted here are over 95,000 clones, about 90% occurring once; the ten biggest clones make up less than 1.5%. The source is a woman between 18 and 29 years old. Material for sequencing was peripheral blood mononuclear cells (PBMCs). The chain employs TRBV19 and TRBJ2-5; 7 positions match TRBD1. For the CDR3, the DNA is TGTGCCAGTAGTATTAGGGGGCTCTACGAGACCCAGTACTTC. Amino acid sequence: CASSIRGLYETQYF.